These T cell receptor beta chains were read from a single sample in a study of control samples from healthy donors and cancer patients. The protocol was immunoSEQ multiplex PCR, while the TCRdb copy is restricted to in-frame clones and leaves out a portion. This table has 100,000 to 150,000 clones, 75% to 95% appearing once. Input material: blood. The source is a man aged 35 to 55 in good health. CDR3s include the opening cysteine and the closing phenylalanine or tryptophan. The D gene is left open where the match is weak. The listing skips clone size in some rows; elsewhere it reads once, few, many or a size class.

TRBJ2-7 TRBV5-1 . . TGCGCCAGCAGCTTGGACTGGTCCTACGAGCAGTACTTC CASSLDWSYEQYF
TRBJ1-5 TRBV11-3 . . TGTGCCAGCAGCTTAGATCGGGCAGGGGATCAGCCCCAGCATTTT CASSLDRAGDQPQHF
TRBJ2-1 TRBV5-1 TRBD2 . TGCGCCAGCAGCTCGGGGACTAGCGTTGCCTACAATGAGCAGTTCTTC CASSSGTSVAYNEQFF
TRBJ1-5 TRBV4-2 . . TGTGCCAGCAGCCAACCCGGGACACTAAATCAGCCCCAGCATTTT CASSQPGTLNQPQHF
TRBJ2-7 TRBV27 . once TGTGCCAGCAGTTCTCTTGAGCGGTCCTACGAGCAGTACTTC CASSSLERSYEQYF
TRBJ2-3 TRBV18 TRBD1 . TGTGCCAGCTCACCAACCACAGGGGAGACGCAGTATTTT CASSPTTGETQYF
TRBJ1-1 TRBV5-1 TRBD1 once TGCGCCAGCAGCTTGAGACCGACAGGGGGCCGGGACACTGAAGCTTTCTTT CASSLRPTGGRDTEAFF
TRBJ2-3 TRBV4-1 TRBD2 . TGCGCCAGCAGCCAAGATCTTGGGGGGGGAACAGATACGCAGTATTTT CASSQDLGGGTDTQYF
TRBJ2-7 TRBV13 TRBD1 once TGTGCCAGCAGCCCGCGGACAGGGGACGAGCAGTACTTC CASSPRTGDEQYF
TRBJ2-1 TRBV5-6 . once TGTGCCAGCAGCTTAGTTGAACGGTACAATGAGCAGTTCTTC CASSLVERYNEQFF
TRBJ1-5 TRBV12-3/TRBV12-4 . once TGTGCCAGCAGTTTTAATAGCAATCAGCCCCAGCATTTT CASSFNSNQPQHF
TRBJ1-3 TRBV5-1 TRBD1 once TGCGCCAGCAGCTATGACAGGGGGCCTGGAAACACCATATATTTT CASSYDRGPGNTIYF
TRBJ1-1 TRBV13 . . TGTGCCAGCAGTTTGGGACCGATGAACACTGAAGCTTTCTTT CASSLGPMNTEAFF